The 9 T cell receptor beta chains presented below share a single source sample, sequenced in a study of T cells in Graves' hyperthyroidism and ophthalmopathy. Regions amplified from RNA transcripts were the TCR beta CDR3 regions. Researchers ran a first-round RT-PCR on the TCR CDR3 using the HTBI primer set. TCRdb itself ran the multiplex PCR reads through MiXCR, one entry per CDR3 protein. The sample lists 340,000 or so distinct CDR3 sequences, around a sixth occurring once. The sample consisted of blood. Receptors originate from a woman in her fifties or sixties with Graves' hyperthyroidism.

J is TRBJ1-1 and V is TRBV7-9; the D gene is possibly TRBD1 (6 bases). The germline CDR1 and CDR2 sequences are SEHNR and FQNEAQ (reference sequence). The CDR3 runs to 15 residues. V lost 5 bases and J 4 bases, leaving 17 bases between the germline ends. In nucleotides, the CDR3 is TGTGCCAGCAGCCATAAAGGGGGGACATCCACTGAAGCTTTCTTT. This sequence encodes CASSHKGGTSTEAFF.

The chain employs TRBV7-9 and TRBJ1-1, with no clear D. The V and J ends lost 1 base and 7 bases respectively, with 10 bases between them. Germline values: CDR1 SEHNR, CDR2 FQNEAQ (reference sequence). This CDR3 region has 13 residues. CDR3 nucleotide sequence: TGTGCCAGCAGCTTAGAAGCCGAGGATGAAGCTTTCTTT. Protein product: CASSLEAEDEAFF.

This clonotype was seen only a few times. The chain couples TRBV3-1 to TRBJ1-2; the D is unclear. Germline V gene data show CDR1 as LGHDT and CDR2 as YNNKEL (reference sequence). The CDR3 loop spans 16 amino acids. The V and J ends lost 0 bases and 0 bases respectively, with 11 bases between them. In nucleotides, the CDR3 is TGTGCCAGCAGCCAAGACAGGCGAGGTACTAACTATGGCTACACCTTC. Its protein is CASSQDRRGTNYGYTF.

The sample holds a few counts of this clonotype. CDR3: CASSKQAGGPHNEQFF. CDR3 DNA: TGTGCCAGCAGTAAGCAAGCGGGGGGGCCCCACAATGAGCAGTTCTTC. The gene calls are TRBV12-3 or TRBV12-4 and TRBJ2-1, with 10 bases that match TRBD2. The CDR3 has 16 residues. J gave up 5 bases and V 5 bases, and 9 bases lay outside the gene matches.

Turning to this clonotype: This may come from a read error, since a much larger clone is one base off. The chain recombines TRBV5-1 with TRBJ2-1, with TRBD1 as a possible D gene (6 bases). The germline gives CDR1 SGHRS, CDR2 YFSETQ. CDR3 length equals 14 residues. The CDR3 DNA reads as TGTGCCAGCGGAATTCATAACAGGGTCAATAAGCAGTTCTTC. Translating gives CASGIHNRVNKQFF.

A few counts support this clonotype. The CDR3: CASSFFLGAGGGSYEQYF. The CDR3 region has the DNA TGTGCCAGCAGTTTCTTTTTGGGGGCGGGAGGGGGATCCTACGAGCAGTACTTC. This chain connects TRBV12-3 or TRBV12-4 to TRBJ2-7, with 9 bases identical to TRBD2. V gave up 3 bases and J gave up 1 base; unmatched junction bases: 13. This CDR3 comprises 18 residues.

This clonotype was counted at least ten times. This sequence joins TRBV6-1 and TRBJ2-5; 13 bases line up with TRBD2. Trimming cost V 6 bases and J 1 base; bases outside gene matches: 5. The germline gives CDR1 MNHNS, CDR2 SASEGT. This CDR3 is built from 16 residues. This CDR3 is CASSPRLAGGQETQYF. Written as DNA, the CDR3 is TGTGCCAGCAGCCCTAGACTAGCGGGGGGCCAAGAGACCCAGTACTTC.

This clonotype turned up a few times. The V call is TRBV29-1, the J call TRBJ1-1; no clear D. Germline V gives CDR1 SQVTM, CDR2 ANQGSEA. The CDR3 runs to 13 residues. With 2 bases removed from V and 0 bases from J, the gap between germline ends came to 7 bases. CDR3: CSVEKAVNTEAFF. DNA for the CDR3: TGCAGCGTTGAAAAGGCGGTGAACACTGAAGCTTTCTTT.

This clonotype was counted ten times or more. The gene calls are TRBV11-1 and TRBJ2-2; D is unresolved. Germline V gene sequence: CDR1 SGHAT, CDR2 FQDESV (reference sequence). The length of the CDR3 is 14 residues. V gave up 5 bases and J gave up 7 bases, with 14 bases separating them. The CDR3 sequence: CASSAPQKVGELFF. CDR3 nucleotides: TGTGCCAGCAGCGCTCCGCAAAAGGTCGGGGAGCTGTTTTTT.